This passage covers 15 T cell receptor beta chains from one sample sequenced in a study of CD8+ T cells in alopecia areata. Noted treatment: oral pan-JAK inhibitor, 5-10 mg twice daily. Following extraction, RNA underwent reverse transcription to cDNA, which served as the sequencing template. Sequencing used immunoSEQ multiplex PCR; TCRdb keeps in-frame clones, though not all of them. The sample has 150,000 or so clones, 65% seen once. This material consisted of CD4+ T cells sorted from blood, taken at week 4, from a patient treated with tofacitinib. Receptors were obtained from a human donor with alopecia areata.

The chain has TRBV2 and TRBJ1-2; tentative D call: TRBD1 (5 bases). Germline V gene sequence: CDR1 SNHLY, CDR2 FYNNEI. The CDR3 loop spans 12 amino acids. V shed 4 bases and J shed 4 bases, with 7 bases lying between them. The CDR3 DNA reads TGTGCCAGCAGTGGGGGGAGCTATGGCTACACCTTC. Protein sequence: CASSGGSYGYTF.

This clone was seen a few times. The chain recombines TRBV30 with TRBJ1-2; a weak D match, TRBD1 (5 bases). The CDR3 loop spans 13 amino acids. The V end was cut by 4 bases, the J end by 4 bases, with 13 bases between. CDR1 is GTSNPN, CDR2 SVGIG, per germline (reference sequence). In DNA, the CDR3 is TGTGCCTGGACCGGTCCAGACAGCTATGGCTACACCTTC. This encodes CAWTGPDSYGYTF. The entire variable domain, with the rest obtained from reference TRBV30 and TRBJ1-2, is as follows: SQTIHQWPATLVQPVGSPLSLECTVEGTSNPNLYWYRQAAGRGLQLLFYSVGIGQISSEVPQNLSASRPQDRQFILSSKKLLLSDSGFYLCAWTGPDSYGYTFGSGTRLTVV.

The chain couples TRBV30 to TRBJ2-5; tentatively, D is TRBD1 (6 bases). Germline CDR1 and CDR2: GTSNPN and SVGIG (reference sequence). The CDR3 sequence is 13 residues long. V lost 1 base, J lost 10 bases, and 16 bases lay in between. CDR3 amino acids: CAWSGSNYRDQYF. DNA for the CDR3: TGTGCCTGGAGTGGCTCTAACTACAGGGACCAGTACTTC. Looking up the rest from reference TRBV30 and TRBJ2-5 gives the full variable domain: SQTIHQWPATLVQPVGSPLSLECTVEGTSNPNLYWYRQAAGRGLQLLFYSVGIGQISSEVPQNLSASRPQDRQFILSSKKLLLSDSGFYLCAWSGSNYRDQYFGPGTRLLVL.

The genes are TRBV29-1 and TRBJ1-2, with D possibly matching TRBD1 (5 bases). V was cut by 4 bases and J by 0 bases, with 9 bases left in between. This CDR3 region has 13 residues. Germline CDR1 and CDR2: SQVTM and ANQGSEA. In DNA, the CDR3 is TGCAGCGTTGGGACACCCCCTAACTATGGCTACACCTTC. It codes for CSVGTPPNYGYTF.

The CDR3 reads CASSLGHRGRNIQYF. CDR3 coding DNA: TGCGCCAGCAGCTTGGGGCACAGGGGGCGAAACATTCAGTACTTC. The V and J genes are TRBV5-1 and TRBJ2-4; 9 bases agree with TRBD1. The CDR3 consists of 15 residues. J gave up 6 bases and V 0 bases, and 4 bases lay outside the gene matches. CDR1 and CDR2 (germline): SGHRS, YFSETQ.

The genes are TRBV10-3 and TRBJ1-1; D is uncertain. From germline, CDR1 is ENHRY and CDR2 SYGVKD. There are 13 residues in the CDR3. V was shortened by 2 bases and J by 2 bases, with 6 bases between the two germline ends. The CDR3 reads CAISETDNTEAFF. CDR3 coding DNA: TGTGCCATCAGTGAGACAGACAACACTGAAGCTTTCTTT.

The V gene is TRBV4-3, the J gene TRBJ2-6, with D possibly matching TRBD1 (6 bases). The CDR3 sequence is 18 residues long. CDR1 is LGHNA, CDR2 YSLEER, per germline. Trimming pared 8 bases from V and 0 bases from J, leaving 20 bases between. The CDR3 DNA reads as TGCGCCAGCTCATTGGGGGCAGGGGAGATCTCTGGGGCCAACGTCCTGACTTTC. This translates into CASSLGAGEISGANVLTF.

CDR3 in amino acids: CSVELMKETQYF. The CDR3 bases are TGCAGCGTTGAGTTGATGAAAGAGACCCAGTACTTC. This chain uses TRBV29-1 with TRBJ2-5; the D is unclear. V dropped 3 bases and J dropped 3 bases, with 8 bases sitting between them. The germline V gene encodes CDR1 SQVTM and CDR2 ANQGSEA. The CDR3 covers 12 residues.

The genes are TRBV19 and TRBJ1-1; the D is unclear. CDR1 is LNHDA, CDR2 SQIVND, per germline (reference sequence). The CDR3 is 13 residues long. V was trimmed by 3 bases and J by 5 bases, leaving 10 bases between them. The CDR3 coding sequence is TGTGCCAGTAGTATTCGGGTCTCTACTGAAGCTTTCTTT. Its translation is CASSIRVSTEAFF.

The rearrangement joins TRBV29-1 to TRBJ2-5; 9 nucleotides line up with TRBD2. V gave up 3 bases and J gave up 5 bases; unmatched junction bases: 10. The CDR3 is 15 amino acids. Germline-derived CDR1 and CDR2 are SQVTM and ANQGSEA. In DNA, the CDR3 is TGCAGCGTTGAGGCGGGGGGGCCGTTGCTGGAGACCCAGTACTTC. It yields the protein CSVEAGGPLLETQYF.

Details on this clone: Different DNA sequences within this sample yield the same CDR3. This chain uses TRBV30 with TRBJ2-5; D gene uncertain. The CDR3 runs to 11 residues. Germline values: CDR1 GTSNPN, CDR2 SVGIG (reference sequence). The ends were cut back, 1 base at V and 5 bases at J, with 5 bases in the middle. The CDR3 sequence: CAWSEGETQYF. CDR3 DNA sequence: TGTGCCTGGAGTGAAGGGGAGACCCAGTACTTC.

V and J are TRBV5-1 and TRBJ2-1, with 8 bases aligning to TRBD2. The CDR3 covers 15 residues. Germline assignment: CDR1 SGHRS and CDR2 YFSETQ. Trimming took 6 bases from V and 3 from J; bases not matched to a gene: 8. The CDR3 DNA sequence: TGCGCCAGCACCCGTAGCGGGGACCGCTACAATGAGCAGTTCTTC. As protein: CASTRSGDRYNEQFF.

This clone was counted only a few times. The J gene is TRBJ2-1, the V gene TRBV29-1; D uncertain. The V and J ends lost 7 bases and 4 bases respectively, with 17 bases between them. The CDR3 runs to 14 residues. CDR1 and CDR2 (germline): SQVTM, ANQGSEA. DNA of the CDR3: TGCAGCGCCGGGCGGAAAGTGACATACAATGAGCAGTTCTTC. It codes for CSAGRKVTYNEQFF.

This clone appeared a few times. V usage is TRBV5-5 and J usage is TRBJ1-6; D remains unclear. Germline CDR1 reads SGHKS; CDR2 reads YYEKEE (reference sequence). CDR3 length: 13 amino acids. V was shortened by 5 bases and J by 12 bases, with 15 bases between the two germline ends. CDR3 sequence (DNA): TGTGCCAGCAGATTTTCCTCGTTGGAACCCCTCCACTTT. Protein sequence: CASRFSSLEPLHF.

DNA for the CDR3: TGTGCCAGCAGTCATTTGTGGGGCGAGCAGTACTTC. Residues: CASSHLWGEQYF. This sequence joins TRBV25-1 and TRBJ2-7; D gene ambiguous. V lost 5 bases to trimming and J lost 6 bases, with 11 bases between them. This CDR3 is built from 12 residues. Germline-derived CDR1 and CDR2 are MGHDK and SYGVNS.